Shown below are 27 T cell receptor beta chains from a single sample sequenced in a study of CD8+ T cells in alopecia areata. Investigators isolated RNA and reverse transcribed it into cDNA to act as the sequencing template. Clones were sequenced by immunoSEQ multiplex PCR, and TCRdb holds only the in-frame ones, with some missing. The table shows roughly 200,000 clones, with 53% occurring only once. Treatment denoted: oral pan-JAK inhibitor, 5-10 mg twice daily. Sequences were derived from CD8+ T cells sorted from blood, sampled at week 24, from a patient treated with tofacitinib. The receptors were sampled from a human donor with alopecia areata.

To note about this clone: The junction shows a germline mismatch at one end, possibly a read error. The chain uses TRBV5-1 and TRBJ2-2, with TRBD1 identical over 7 bases. The CDR3 is 15 amino acids. CDR1 is SGHRS, CDR2 YFSETQ, per germline. This CDR3 reads CASSTSGTDTGELLF. The CDR3 DNA sequence: TGCGCCAGCAGCACCTCCGGGACAGACACCGGGGAGCTGCTTTTT.

This clone was detected a few times. The genes are TRBV6-5 and TRBJ1-1; the D is unclear. From germline, CDR1 is MNHEY and CDR2 SVGAGI. Between the trimmed V and J ends, which lost 1 base and 0 bases, there was a span of 3 bases. The CDR3 consists of 13 residues. In nucleotides, the CDR3 is TGTGCCAGCAGTTACTTTTTGAACACTGAAGCTTTCTTT. This codes for CASSYFLNTEAFF.

This clone was detected a few times. The rearrangement uses TRBV7-9 and TRBJ1-4, with D tentatively TRBD1 (6 bases). Germline V gene data show CDR1 as SEHNR and CDR2 as FQNEAQ (reference sequence). V was clipped by 2 bases and J by 4 bases, with 11 bases between them. This CDR3 is built from 15 residues. The CDR3 is CASSLLGQHNEKLFF. Written as DNA, the CDR3 is TGTGCCAGCAGCTTACTCGGACAGCATAATGAAAAACTGTTTTTT.

The CDR3 is CAWSVRTGVNRMNTEAFF. The CDR3 DNA reads TGTGCCTGGAGTGTCCGGACAGGGGTGAACCGTATGAACACTGAAGCTTTCTTT. The chain employs TRBV30 and TRBJ1-1; 9 bases line up with TRBD1. The J segment lost 0 bases and the V segment lost 0 bases, leaving 11 bases of the junction unmatched. The CDR3 is 18 amino acids. Germline V gene data show CDR1 as GTSNPN and CDR2 as SVGIG (reference sequence).

CDR3 protein: CASSLETGVDGYTF. CDR3 bases: TGCGCCAGCAGCTTGGAGACAGGGGTAGATGGCTACACCTTC. The chain employs TRBV5-1 and TRBJ1-2, with 8 positions matching TRBD1. This CDR3 has 14 amino acids. The V and J ends lost 0 bases and 6 bases, in that order; junction bases with no gene match: 4. From germline, CDR1 is SGHRS and CDR2 YFSETQ.

J is TRBJ2-2 and V is TRBV30; 9 bases match TRBD1. Germline V gives CDR1 GTSNPN, CDR2 SVGIG (reference sequence). This CDR3 comprises 13 residues. V dropped 3 bases and J dropped 6; count of bases not matched to a gene: 2. This CDR3 reads CAWSRQGAGELFF. CDR3 nucleotide sequence: TGTGCCTGGAGCCGACAGGGGGCCGGGGAGCTGTTTTTT.

The genes are TRBV5-6 and TRBJ1-5; D remains ambiguous. Trimming shortened V by 3 bases and J by 7 bases, and 14 bases separated the two germline ends. Germline V gene lookup returns CDR1 SGHDT and CDR2 YYEEEE. The CDR3 sequence is 14 residues long. The CDR3 sequence is CASSSLFGNQPQHF. CDR3 bases: TGTGCCAGCAGCTCCCTGTTTGGTAACCAGCCCCAGCATTTT.

This clone showed up just a few times. The chain combines TRBV13 with TRBJ2-3, with TRBD2 matching over 7 bases. The J segment lost 7 bases and the V segment lost 1 base, leaving 5 bases of the junction unmatched. Germline CDR1 and CDR2: PRHDT and FYEKMQ (reference sequence). The CDR3 runs to 14 residues. The CDR3 nucleotides are TGTGCCAGCAGCTTAGCGGGGGGAGCAAATACGCAGTATTTT. Its translation: CASSLAGGANTQYF.

The chain has TRBV29-1 and TRBJ2-1; no firm D call. The CDR3 contains 9 residues. Germline-derived CDR1 and CDR2 are SQVTM and ANQGSEA. The V end was cut by 4 bases, the J end by 10 bases, with 5 bases between. The CDR3 nucleotides read TGCAGCGTTGGGGGAGAGCAGTTCTTC. It specifies CSVGGEQFF.

V is TRBV15 and J is TRBJ2-2; the D gene could be TRBD1 or TRBD2 (5 bases each). The CDR3 is 16 residues long. V was trimmed by 3 bases and J by 2 bases, leaving 13 bases between them. Germline lookup yields CDR1 LNHNV and CDR2 YYDKDF (reference sequence). CDR3 bases: TGTGCCACCAGCAGCCGGGACGTATCCAACACCGGGGAGCTGTTTTTT. Amino acids: CATSSRDVSNTGELFF.

This clone was recorded a few times. The sample has other DNA sequences that encode this CDR3 too. This chain joins TRBV19 and TRBJ1-1; D gene unclear. This CDR3 contains 11 residues. Germline V CDR1 and CDR2: LNHDA, SQIVND (reference sequence). V lost 3 bases to trimming and J lost 5 bases, with 4 bases between them. DNA for the CDR3: TGTGCCAGTAGTATGGGGACTGAAGCTTTCTTT. Protein sequence: CASSMGTEAFF.

In this sample, this clone turned up a few times. The V and J genes are TRBV7-6 and TRBJ2-1, with D unclear. The CDR3 has 15 amino acids. Germline CDR1 is SGHVS and CDR2 is FNYEAQ. Trimming took off 1 base at V and 0 bases at J, with 7 bases between the two ends. CDR3 protein: CASSLVESSYNEQFF. The CDR3 nucleotides are TGTGCCAGCAGCTTAGTGGAAAGCTCCTACAATGAGCAGTTCTTC.

This chain uses TRBV13 with TRBJ2-7; the match to TRBD1 covers 7 bases. Germline V gene lookup returns CDR1 PRHDT and CDR2 FYEKMQ (reference sequence). V gave up 5 bases and J gave up 0 bases; unmatched junction bases: 7. The CDR3 length is 15 residues. In nucleotides, the CDR3 is TGTGCCAGCAGCCAAACAGGGGCCAACTCCTACGAGCAGTACTTC. Protein product: CASSQTGANSYEQYF.

This clone was counted at least ten times. The J gene is TRBJ2-3, the V gene TRBV6-6; 14 nucleotides agree with TRBD2. CDR1 is MNHNY and CDR2 is SVGAGI in the germline V gene (reference sequence). J lost 6 bases, V lost 5 bases, and 4 bases had no gene match. The CDR3 is 15 residues long. CDR3 loop: CASSRTSGGSDTQYF. Here the CDR3 DNA reads TGTGCCAGCAGTCGGACTAGCGGGGGGTCTGATACGCAGTATTTT.

This rearrangement joins TRBV4-3 to TRBJ2-7; a possible D gene is TRBD1 (5 bases). CDR1 LGHNA and CDR2 YSLEER come from the germline V gene. Trimming pared 0 bases from V and 2 bases from J, leaving 11 bases between. The CDR3 has 15 amino acids. For the CDR3, the DNA is TGCGCCAGCAGCCAAGACAGGGCCTCGGCCTACGAGCAGTACTTC. Translated, it gives CASSQDRASAYEQYF.

This chain links TRBV30 with TRBJ1-2; 8 bases agree with TRBD1. V trimming: 3 bases; J trimming: 5 bases; junction bases outside the gene matches: 11. The germline CDR1 and CDR2 sequences are GTSNPN and SVGIG (reference sequence). This CDR3 is 15 amino acids long. This chain's CDR3 is CAWSVIGQGPYGYTF. The CDR3 nucleotides read TGTGCCTGGAGCGTAATCGGACAGGGCCCTTATGGCTACACCTTC. Drawing the rest from reference TRBV30 and TRBJ1-2, the complete variable domain is SQTIHQWPATLVQPVGSPLSLECTVEGTSNPNLYWYRQAAGRGLQLLFYSVGIGQISSEVPQNLSASRPQDRQFILSSKKLLLSDSGFYLCAWSVIGQGPYGYTFGSGTRLTVV.

The chain combines TRBV29-1 with TRBJ2-3; the match to TRBD2 covers 13 bases. This CDR3 has 16 amino acids. CDR1 is SQVTM and CDR2 is ANQGSEA in the germline V gene. Trimming removed 3 bases from V and 4 bases from J; junction bases left unmatched: 7. The CDR3 DNA reads as TGCAGCGTTGATAAACGTGGGACTAGCGGGGCAGATACGCAGTATTTT. Translation: CSVDKRGTSGADTQYF.

The V gene is TRBV4-3, the J gene TRBJ1-6; maybe TRBD1 (6 bases). V was pared by 0 bases and J by 4 bases, with 10 bases between. This CDR3 contains 16 residues. Per germline, CDR1 LGHNA and CDR2 YSLEER. CDR3 sequence (DNA): TGCGCCAGCAGCCAAGATCCGACAGGATATAATTCACCCCTCCACTTT. This translates into CASSQDPTGYNSPLHF.

This clone was found a few times. The rearrangement joins TRBV10-3 to TRBJ2-1, with TRBD2 matching over 8 bases. Germline V gene sequence: CDR1 ENHRY, CDR2 SYGVKD. Trimming took 10 bases from V and 0 from J; bases not matched to a gene: 8. The CDR3 has 15 residues. CDR3 DNA: TGTGCCAGCTTAGACGGGGGGGCCTCCTACAATGAGCAGTTCTTC. It translates to CASLDGGASYNEQFF.

The chain uses TRBV30 and TRBJ2-5; 8 bases map to TRBD2. The CDR3 has 15 amino acids. Germline CDR1 and CDR2: GTSNPN and SVGIG (reference sequence). With 5 bases clipped from V and 0 bases from J, the junction kept 8 bases outside the gene matches. The DNA for the CDR3 is TGTGCCTGGGAATCACTAGCGGAGTACCAAGAGACCCAGTACTTC. Amino acid sequence: CAWESLAEYQETQYF.

This clone was counted a few times. V usage is TRBV10-3 and J usage is TRBJ1-3; possibly TRBD1 for D (5 bases). Germline loops: CDR1 ENHRY, CDR2 SYGVKD. CDR3 length: 14 residues. V gave up 6 bases and J gave up 0 bases, with 9 bases separating them. The CDR3 coding sequence is TGTGCCATCAGACAAGACAGCTCTGGAAACACCATATATTTT. This encodes CAIRQDSSGNTIYF.

This chain uses TRBV11-2 with TRBJ2-5, with 7 bases identical to TRBD2. Germline V gene sequence: CDR1 SGHAT, CDR2 FQNNGV. The CDR3 loop spans 14 amino acids. The J segment lost 5 bases and the V segment lost 0 bases, leaving 3 bases of the junction unmatched. In DNA, the CDR3 is TGTGCCAGCAGCTTAGAGGTGGGGGGGGAGACCCAGTACTTC. This codes for CASSLEVGGETQYF.

This chain joins TRBV19 and TRBJ2-7, with a tentative D call TRBD1 (5 bases). Judging by the DNA end, TRBJ2-5 fits better; the J call may be wrong. This CDR3 contains 13 residues. Germline V gene sequence: CDR1 LNHDA, CDR2 SQIVND (reference sequence). The CDR3 region is CASSFDSEETQYF. The DNA for the CDR3 is TGTGCCAGTAGTTTCGACAGCGAAGAGACCCAGTACTTC.

The gene calls are TRBV4-1 and TRBJ2-7, with TRBD2 matching 10 bases. The CDR3 has 17 residues. The junction had 9 bases not matched to a gene; V was cut back by 0 bases and J by 4 bases. Germline V gene data show CDR1 as MGHRA and CDR2 as YSYEKL. The CDR3 reads CASSQDPDSGGYYEQYF. The CDR3 DNA sequence: TGCGCCAGCAGCCAAGATCCCGATAGCGGGGGGTATTACGAGCAGTACTTC.

This chain uses TRBV5-1 with TRBJ2-1; D not certain. V was clipped by 3 bases and J by 8 bases, with 12 bases between them. From germline, CDR1 is SGHRS and CDR2 YFSETQ. The CDR3 consists of 13 residues. The CDR3 reads CASSYHVDDEQFF. In DNA, the CDR3 is TGCGCCAGCAGCTATCACGTTGACGATGAGCAGTTCTTC.

This clone was recorded a few times. The J gene is TRBJ1-1, the V gene TRBV19, with unresolved D. Germline V gene sequence: CDR1 LNHDA, CDR2 SQIVND (reference sequence). With 7 bases removed from V and 4 bases from J, the gap between germline ends came to 10 bases. The CDR3 contains 12 residues. CDR3 in amino acids: CASNEGGTEAFF. CDR3 nucleotide sequence: TGTGCCAGTAACGAGGGCGGCACTGAAGCTTTCTTT.

The chain uses TRBV9 and TRBJ2-7; 7 bases agree with TRBD1. This CDR3 is built from 15 residues. CDR1 is SGDLS and CDR2 is YYNGEE in the germline V gene. The trim removed 0 bases at V and 3 bases at J, leaving 6 bases unmatched. The DNA for the CDR3 is TGTGCCAGCAGCGTAGGGTCGACAGGGCGCTACGAGCAGTACTTC. Its protein is CASSVGSTGRYEQYF.